This T cell receptor (beta chain) was documented in a study of blood T cell repertoires in COVID-19 (dated by TCRdb to the early 2020s). For the study in its entirety: Collaborator samples came from the United States, Italy and Spain and covered acute and convalescent phases of COVID-19. Subjects who had been exposed to COVID-19, were actively infected with it, or had recovered from it provided the deeply sampled blood TCRbeta repertoires that made up the dataset. The material from the prospective study consisted of cDNA or gDNA derived from T cells, B-cell-depleted T cells, or PBMCs. Where available, HLA class I and class II types were taken from metadata supplied by the sample provider and were not determined by assay-based typing. The repertoires were made available in a free public database intended to serve as a resource for research on the immune response to SARS-CoV-2. The samples were drawn from two sources: the first 160 participants of the ongoing ImmuneRACE study, and fewer than 1,500 subjects contributed by 6 global collaborators. Sample metadata almost always included a de-identified subject ID, COVID-19 status, age in years and sex. Points the paper makes about the study in general: The quantity of clinical and demographic metadata differed by source and by participant and was supplied without curation.

Participants in the prospective study were aged about 18 to 100 years, lived in 20 to 25 United States geographic areas, and enrolled through a virtual design. In the prospective study, cohorts were assigned on the basis of participant-reported clinical history obtained from a screening survey and a study questionnaire. Mobile phlebotomists in the prospective study collected whole blood, serum and a nasopharyngeal or oropharyngeal swab from every participant. Over a roughly 2-month period, participants in the prospective study had the option of providing additional blood draws and questionnaires. Before DNA extraction, prospective study blood samples were shipped either frozen or at room temperature. Including cysteine and phenylalanine, the CDR3 has 14 amino acids. Only the CDR3 part of the read is kept: 42 bases, read in frame from the first base. V drops 1 base and J drops 4 bases, leaving 9 bases in between. The germline V gene (reference sequence) yields SGHNT for CDR1 and YYREEE for CDR2.

The immunoSEQ Assay, a bias-controlled multiplex PCR, was used to amplify TCRbeta CDR3 regions from genomic DNA. In the paper's pipeline: The number of nucleated cells in each sample was estimated by amplification of reference gene primers within the assay. Sequence reads were collapsed and filtered to measure the absolute abundance of every unique TCRbeta CDR3 rearrangement. Productive Simpson clonality was computed per sample as the square root of Simpson's diversity index over productive rearrangements. The clones in this table, taken by TCRdb from immuneACCESS, are in-frame only. Not every clone is retained; where verified, under half of the shortfall comes from an unresolved V gene, and the cause of the rest is unknown. Clone size and the V and J calls come from that table; the DNA yielded D and trimming. This sample has roughly 250,000 clones in its table, and approximately 88% of those were observed once. The ten largest clones add up to approximately 1.2% of the sample.

Concerning this clone itself: Its antigen is currently not known. No base qualities exist here, and no much larger clone lies one base off it.

The sequencing sample was made of PBMCs or T cells enriched from blood (not recorded which). The sequence was collected from a woman between 40 and 50 years old with acute COVID-19. Recombination connected TRBV5-4 to TRBJ1-3, with the D gene uncertain. The CDR3 protein: CASSLSNSGNTIYF. The DNA sequence follows: TGTGCCAGCAGCTTGTCGAACAGCGGAAACACCATATATTTT.